This T cell receptor (beta chain) was recorded in a study of cytomegalovirus exposure and HLA in healthy donors. Across the whole study: The same platform was used for the 130 or so validation repertoires as for the roughly 670 first-cohort repertoires, as reported in a later analysis. Study-level points and caveats: Rare TCR sequences predominated, though certain public TCRs were found in many donors. Reports credit the classifier with highly specific, highly sensitive diagnosis of cytomegalovirus status. Researchers catalogued around 150 TCR beta chains as cytomegalovirus-associated.

This clone appeared a single time. The antigen remains undetermined. Profiling relied on immunoSEQ multiplex PCR, and the TCRdb table lists in-frame clones only, not all of them. Of roughly 60,000 clones in the sample, roughly 94% were seen once. The sample was PBMCs. This TCR derives from a man younger than 30 in good health and CMV-seronegative.

The CDR3 reads CASRELGGQPQHF. Written as DNA, the CDR3 is TGTGCCAGCAGGGAGTTGGGAGGTCAGCCCCAGCATTTT. The rearrangement uses TRBV7-2 and TRBJ1-5; no reliable D call. Trimming shortened V by 6 bases and J by 6 bases, and 12 bases separated the two germline ends. Germline V gene data show CDR1 as SGHTA and CDR2 as FQGNSA. The CDR3 is 13 residues long.